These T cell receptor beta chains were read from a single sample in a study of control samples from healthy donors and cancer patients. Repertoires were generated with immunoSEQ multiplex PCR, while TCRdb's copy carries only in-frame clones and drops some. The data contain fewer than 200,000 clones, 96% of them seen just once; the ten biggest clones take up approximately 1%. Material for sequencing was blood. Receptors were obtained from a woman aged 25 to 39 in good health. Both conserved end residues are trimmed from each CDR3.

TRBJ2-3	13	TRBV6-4	ASSRREGATDTQY
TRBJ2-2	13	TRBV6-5	ASSPTSGITGELF
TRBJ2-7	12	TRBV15	ATSRIVGTYEQY
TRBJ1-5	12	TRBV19	ASNQGTSNQPQH
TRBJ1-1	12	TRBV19	ASSFDSMNTEAF
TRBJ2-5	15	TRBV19	ASSLRQGNPSQETQY
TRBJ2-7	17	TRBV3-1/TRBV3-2	ASSQPPNPSGGFNYEQY
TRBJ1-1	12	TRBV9	ASSVGLGYTEAF
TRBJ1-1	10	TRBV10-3	AISEGDTEAF
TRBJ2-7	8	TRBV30	AWSQGEQY
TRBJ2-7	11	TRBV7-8	ASSFGDTYGQY
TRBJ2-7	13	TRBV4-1	ASSPRWETSSEQY
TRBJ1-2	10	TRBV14	ASSLRVGGYT
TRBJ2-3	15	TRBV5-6	ASSAATALLGTDTQY
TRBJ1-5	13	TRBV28	ASSLFSRALQPQH
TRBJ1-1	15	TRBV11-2	ASSYREVAGHGTEAF
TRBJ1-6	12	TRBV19	ASSLLAYNSPLH
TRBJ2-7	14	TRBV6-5	ASSYKVQGMPYEQY
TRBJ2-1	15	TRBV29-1	SVDGPRRHSSYNEQF
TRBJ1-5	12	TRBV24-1	ATSEVDSNQPQH
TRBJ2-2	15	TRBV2	ASRDLQGNANTGELF
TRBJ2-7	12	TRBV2	ASSGSSRAYEQY
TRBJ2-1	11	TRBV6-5	ASRGPLLNEQF
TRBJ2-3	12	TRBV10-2	ATTDSAGTDTQY
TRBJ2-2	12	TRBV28	LPHRGAGTGELF
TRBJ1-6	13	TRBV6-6	ASSKGQGARSPLH
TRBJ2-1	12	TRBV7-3	ASSSGTRNNEQF
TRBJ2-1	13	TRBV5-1	ASSRSGGASDEQF
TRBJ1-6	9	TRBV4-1	ASSQNSPLH
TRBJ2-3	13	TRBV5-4	ASSLEGKSTDTQY
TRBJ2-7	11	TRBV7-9	ASSLTESYEQY
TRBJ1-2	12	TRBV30	AWSVLGTADGYT
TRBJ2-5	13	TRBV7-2	ASSLGAQGQETQY
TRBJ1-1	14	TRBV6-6	ASSYAGGQGTTEAF
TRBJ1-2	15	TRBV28	ASSSSGQGFSYYGYT
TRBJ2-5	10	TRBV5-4	ASSLVGETQY
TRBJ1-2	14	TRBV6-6	ASSFGTGDLIYGYT
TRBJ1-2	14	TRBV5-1	ASSTTTWARNYGYT
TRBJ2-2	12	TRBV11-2	ASTGNSYTGELF
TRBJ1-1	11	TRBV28	ASSLGGHTEAF
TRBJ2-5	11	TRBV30	AWSHGYQETQY
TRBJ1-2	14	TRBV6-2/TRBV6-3	ASSSRPGQRNYGYT
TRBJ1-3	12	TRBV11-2	ASSDRERGNTIY
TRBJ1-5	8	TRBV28	ASARQPQH
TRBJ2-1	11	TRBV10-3	AIERDIGNEQF
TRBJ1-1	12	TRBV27	ASSLSTGNTEAF
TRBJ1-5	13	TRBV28	ASSLTGQGNQPQH
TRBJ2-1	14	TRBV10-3	AISDQTSGGPHEQF
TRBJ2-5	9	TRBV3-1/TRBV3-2	ASKGGETQY
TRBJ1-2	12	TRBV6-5	ASSLNANNYGYT
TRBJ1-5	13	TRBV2	ASSGDRGQGQPQH
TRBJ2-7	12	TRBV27	ASSPTQALYEQY
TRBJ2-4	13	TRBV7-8	ASSLRGRATNIQY
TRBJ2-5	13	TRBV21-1	ASSKARDTRETQY